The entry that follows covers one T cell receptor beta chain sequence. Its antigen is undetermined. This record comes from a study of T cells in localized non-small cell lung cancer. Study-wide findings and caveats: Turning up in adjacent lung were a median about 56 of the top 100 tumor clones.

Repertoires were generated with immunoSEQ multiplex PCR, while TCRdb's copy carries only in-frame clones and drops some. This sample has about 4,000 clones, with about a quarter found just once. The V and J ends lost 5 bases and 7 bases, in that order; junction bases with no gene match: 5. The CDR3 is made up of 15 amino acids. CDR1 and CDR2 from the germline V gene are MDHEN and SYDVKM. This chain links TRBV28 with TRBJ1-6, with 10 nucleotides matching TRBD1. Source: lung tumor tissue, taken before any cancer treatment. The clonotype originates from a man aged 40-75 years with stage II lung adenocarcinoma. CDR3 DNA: TGTGCCAGCAGTCCGCGGACAGGGGGGAATTCACCCCTCCACTTT. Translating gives CASSPRTGGNSPLHF.